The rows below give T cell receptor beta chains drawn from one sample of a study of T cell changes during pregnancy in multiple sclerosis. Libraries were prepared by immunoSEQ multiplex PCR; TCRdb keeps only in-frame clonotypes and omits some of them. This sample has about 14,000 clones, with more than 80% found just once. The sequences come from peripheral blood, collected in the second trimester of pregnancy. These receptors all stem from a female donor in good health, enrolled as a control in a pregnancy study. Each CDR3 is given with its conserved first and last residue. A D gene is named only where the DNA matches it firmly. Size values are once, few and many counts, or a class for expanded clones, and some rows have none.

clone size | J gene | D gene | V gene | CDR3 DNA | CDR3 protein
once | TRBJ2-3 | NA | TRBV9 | TGTGCCAGCAGCGCCCTGGGCCTTACTGGCGCAGATACGCAGTATTTT | CASSALGLTGADTQYF
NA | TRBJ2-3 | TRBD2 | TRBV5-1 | TGCGCCAGCAGCTTGGAACTAGCGGGAGGACCAGATACGCAGTATTTT | CASSLELAGGPDTQYF
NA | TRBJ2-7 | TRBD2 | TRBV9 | TGTGCCAGCAGCCCCTCTAGCGGGAGGCTATGGGAGCAGTACTTC | CASSPSSGRLWEQYF
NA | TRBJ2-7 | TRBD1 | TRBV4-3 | TGCGCCAGCAGCCCTGACAGGGGGTACGAGCAGTACTTC | CASSPDRGYEQYF
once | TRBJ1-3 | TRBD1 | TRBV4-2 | TGTGCCAGCAGCCTAGGACAGGGGGAGGCTGGAAACACCATATATTTT | CASSLGQGEAGNTIYF
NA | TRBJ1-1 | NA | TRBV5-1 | TGCGCCAGCAGAGAAGGGGCCGACACTGAAGCTTTCTTT | CASREGADTEAFF
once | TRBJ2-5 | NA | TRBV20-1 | TGCAGTGCAGGGGTGGAAGAGACCCAGTACTTC | CSAGVEETQYF
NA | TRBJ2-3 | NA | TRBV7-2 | TGTGCCAGCAGCACCATTTACAGTCATACTAGCACAGATACGCAGTATTTT | CASSTIYSHTSTDTQYF
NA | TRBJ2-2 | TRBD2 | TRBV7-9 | TGTGCCAGCAGCTTGGGGCGGGGGGCCGTGGACGGGGAGCTGTTTTTT | CASSLGRGAVDGELFF
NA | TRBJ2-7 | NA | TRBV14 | TGTGCCAGCAGCTTCCGGACAGCATCCTACGAGCAGTACTTC | CASSFRTASYEQYF
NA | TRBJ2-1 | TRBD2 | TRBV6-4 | TGTGCCAGCAGTGACTCCGGGACTAGCGATGAGCAGTTCTTC | CASSDSGTSDEQFF